These T cell receptor beta chains were read from a single sample in a study of blood T cells in healthy people across ages. In TCRdb, the 5' RACE reads were re-called with MiXCR into one record per CDR3 protein. Among approximately 770,000 distinct CDR3 sequences listed, roughly 64% were seen once. Sequences were obtained from blood. Every receptor here comes from a man aged 30 to 45 in good health. CDR3s include the opening cysteine and the closing phenylalanine or tryptophan. A D gene is named only where the DNA matches it firmly. Rows give clone size only sometimes, using once, few, many, or a class for an expanded clone.

J gene | clone size | V gene | D gene | CDR3 DNA | CDR3 protein
TRBJ2-7 | NA | TRBV12-3/TRBV12-4 | NA | TGTGCCAGCAGTCGGACGGGAGAGCAGTACTTC | CASSRTGEQYF
TRBJ1-6 | NA | TRBV15 | TRBD1 | TGTGCCACCAGCACCCGACAGGGAGGTGGTTCACCCCTCCACTTT | CATSTRQGGGSPLHF
TRBJ2-1 | NA | TRBV12-5 | NA | TGTGCTAGTAGGAGTTCTTATGAACAGTTCTTC | CASRSSYEQFF
TRBJ2-1 | NA | TRBV7-2 | NA | TGTGCCAGCAGCTTAGACTTCTCCGCGATGTTCTTC | CASSLDFSAMFF
TRBJ1-5 | NA | TRBV10-1 | NA | TGCGCCGGCAGTGACACCGTCAATCAGCCCCAGCATTTT | CAGSDTVNQPQHF
TRBJ2-5 | NA | TRBV20-1 | NA | TGCAGTGCTAGATACCAGTTCCCGGGGCTAGAGTACTTC | CSARYQFPGLEYF
TRBJ2-1 | NA | TRBV7-2 | NA | TGTGCCTGCAGGCTAGGGGACTACAATGAGCAGTTCTTC | CACRLGDYNEQFF
TRBJ1-6 | NA | TRBV6-6 | TRBD1 | TGTGCCAGCAGCCTGGAGACAGGGGTATCACCCCTCCACTTT | CASSLETGVSPLHF
TRBJ2-1 | NA | TRBV19 | TRBD2 | TGTGCCAGTAGTGGGACTAGCGGGAATTTGAATGAGCAGTTCTTC | CASSGTSGNLNEQFF
TRBJ2-1 | NA | TRBV5-5 | TRBD2 | TGTGCCAGCAGCCTCGGGACTAGCGGACGAGCTGAGCAGTTCTTC | CASSLGTSGRAEQFF
TRBJ2-6 | NA | TRBV21-1 | NA | TGTGCCAGCAGCAAAAGGTCGGGCTGGAAGTCTGGGGCCAACGTCCTGACTTTC | CASSKRSGWKSGANVLTF
TRBJ2-7 | few | TRBV5-1 | TRBD2 | TGCGCCAGCAGCTTGGGGCTAGCGGGAGGCCATGAGCAGTACTTC | CASSLGLAGGHEQYF
TRBJ1-1 | NA | TRBV12-3/TRBV12-4 | NA | TGTGCCAGCAGTTACCTACAGGGCTCTGAAGCTTTCTTT | CASSYLQGSEAFF
TRBJ2-7 | once | TRBV10-3 | NA | TGTGCCATCAGTGAGTCCGACGGGAGTTGGTACGAGCAGTACTTC | CAISESDGSWYEQYF
TRBJ2-1 | NA | TRBV29-1 | NA | TGCAGCGTACGACAAAGGACGGAGGAAGTTGAGCAGTTCTTC | CSVRQRTEEVEQFF
TRBJ2-1 | NA | TRBV4-2 | NA | TGTGCCAGCAGCCAAGATCTCGGCCTAGCAAGGACAATTACGGAGCAGTTCTTC | CASSQDLGLARTITEQFF
TRBJ1-5 | NA | TRBV5-8 | NA | TGTGCCAGCAACGCCGGGACGGAGAATCAGCCCCAGCATTTT | CASNAGTENQPQHF
TRBJ2-1 | NA | TRBV5-1 | TRBD2 | TGCGCCAGCAGCTTACGCGGGAGGGCCCCTAACAATGAGCAGTTCTTC | CASSLRGRAPNNEQFF
TRBJ1-4 | NA | TRBV25-1 | NA | TGTGCCAGCAGTGCTGGTCGAGGAGAAAAACTGTTTTTT | CASSAGRGEKLFF
TRBJ1-2 | NA | TRBV10-3 | TRBD1 | TGTGCCATCAGTGGAGCCCGGGACAGGGACTATGGCTACACCTTC | CAISGARDRDYGYTF
TRBJ2-1 | NA | TRBV30 | NA | TGTGCCTGGAGTGTAAGGGACTGGGACTCCTACAATGAGCAGTTCTTC | CAWSVRDWDSYNEQFF
TRBJ2-1 | NA | TRBV6-6 | TRBD2 | TGTGCCAGCAGTCGGGGGGGGAGATACAATGAGCAGTTCTTC | CASSRGGRYNEQFF
TRBJ2-3 | NA | TRBV10-1 | NA | TGCGCCAGCAGTGATGGGGGGCTCAGGAATACGCAGTATTTT | CASSDGGLRNTQYF